This T cell receptor beta chain was obtained from a study of CD8 T cells in ankylosing spondylitis. At least ten counts were recorded for this clonotype. As yet, its antigen is unknown. Overall study results and limits: Disease-linked clones were CD8+ and relatively rare in peripheral blood. A motif in TCR beta, a set of 8 or 9 highly homologous variants, appeared characteristic of ankylosing spondylitis blood. According to the report, clones linked to the disease were significantly enriched in matched synovial fluid samples taken from ankylosing spondylitis patients. In synovial fluid and blood from reactive arthritis, some motif variants were previously reported.

TCR beta libraries were made by quantitative 5'-RACE with molecular barcodes. TCRdb reprocessed the 5' RACE reads via MiXCR and lists one record per CDR3 protein. The sample gives 670,000 or so distinct CDR3 sequences, around 17% of which show up once; under 20% is in the top ten. Sequenced input: blood, either unsorted or a sorted T cell fraction (not recorded which). This TCR was sampled from a male donor with ankylosing spondylitis.

The CDR3 spells CASSRQIYEQYF. The CDR3 DNA reads TGTGCCAGCAGCCGGCAAATCTACGAGCAGTACTTC. The rearrangement links TRBV7-9 to TRBJ2-7; D ambiguous. V was pared by 5 bases and J by 3 bases, with 8 bases between. CDR3 length: 12 amino acids. Germline loops: CDR1 SEHNR, CDR2 FQNEAQ (reference sequence).